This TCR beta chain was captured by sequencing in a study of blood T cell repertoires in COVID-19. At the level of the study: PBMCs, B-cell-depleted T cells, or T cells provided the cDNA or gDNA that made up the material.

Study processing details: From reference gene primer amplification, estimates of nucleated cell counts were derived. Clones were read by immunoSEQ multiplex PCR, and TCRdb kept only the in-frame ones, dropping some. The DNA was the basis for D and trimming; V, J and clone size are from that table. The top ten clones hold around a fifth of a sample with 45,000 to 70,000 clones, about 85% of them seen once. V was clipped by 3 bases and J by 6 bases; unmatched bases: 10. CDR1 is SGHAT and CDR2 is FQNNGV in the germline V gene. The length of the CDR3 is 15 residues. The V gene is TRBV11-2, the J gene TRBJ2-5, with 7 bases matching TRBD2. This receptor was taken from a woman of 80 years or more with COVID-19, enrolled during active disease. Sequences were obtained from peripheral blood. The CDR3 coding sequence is TGTGCCAGCAGCTTCCAGCGGGGAGACGTTCAGACCCAGTACTTC. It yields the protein CASSFQRGDVQTQYF.